A single sample is the source of the 29 T cell receptor beta chains below, sequenced in a study of T cells in localized non-small cell lung cancer. Clones were read by immunoSEQ multiplex PCR, and TCRdb kept only the in-frame ones, dropping some. The top ten hold under 30% of the sample, which has under 20,000 clones, about 90% seen once. The sequences come from peripheral blood mononuclear cells, collected before any cancer treatment. All receptors come from a male donor aged 60 or over with stage II lung adenocarcinoma.

This clone has just one count. The CDR3 protein is CASSLTDTQYF. CDR3 coding DNA: TGTGCCAGCAGTCTCACAGATACGCAGTATTTT. The rearrangement joins TRBV4-2 to TRBJ2-3; D not resolved. The germline V gene encodes CDR1 LGHNA and CDR2 YNFKEQ. CDR3 size: 11 residues. Deletions cut 6 bases from V and 2 bases from J, with 3 bases between.

The V and J genes are TRBV19 and TRBJ1-1; 10 bases fit TRBD1. The trim removed 5 bases at V and 5 bases at J, leaving 11 bases unmatched. This CDR3 comprises 16 residues. The germline CDR1 and CDR2 sequences are LNHDA and SQIVND (reference sequence). The CDR3 DNA follows: TGTGCCAGTAGTCCCGGGACAGGGGAGAGTGAAACTGAAGCTTTCTTT. Its translation: CASSPGTGESETEAFF.

The V and J genes are TRBV14 and TRBJ2-5; TRBD2 aligns across 10 bases. The J segment lost 14 bases and the V segment lost 0 bases, leaving 9 bases of the junction unmatched. This CDR3 is built from 14 residues. Germline assignment: CDR1 SGHDN and CDR2 FVKESK. The CDR3 DNA reads as TGTGCCAGCAGCCAAGATCTTTTTGGGACTAGCGTATACTTC. It is translated as CASSQDLFGTSVYF.

V and J are TRBV7-9 and TRBJ2-5; D unresolved. The length of the CDR3 is 11 residues. Looked up from germline, CDR1 is SEHNR and CDR2 is FQNEAQ (reference sequence). Trimming took off 3 bases at V and 5 bases at J, with 4 bases between the two ends. The CDR3 nucleotides are TGTGCCAGCAGCTTTGGGGAGACCCAGTACTTC. Its protein is CASSFGETQYF.

DNA of the CDR3: TGCGCCAGCAGTGCCGGGACTAGCGGGAATGAGCAGTTCTTC. This codes for CASSAGTSGNEQFF. The gene calls are TRBV10-1 and TRBJ2-1; 12 bases fit TRBD2. There are 14 residues in the CDR3. The junction had 2 bases not matched to a gene; V was cut back by 4 bases and J by 7 bases. Germline V gene data show CDR1 as WNHNN and CDR2 as SYGVQD (reference sequence).

Only a few counts were recorded for this clone. V gene TRBV18 combines with J gene TRBJ2-1; 11 bases map to TRBD2. Germline CDR1 reads KGHSH; CDR2 reads LQKENI. The length of the CDR3 is 14 residues. The J segment lost 9 bases and the V segment lost 8 bases, leaving 9 bases of the junction unmatched. This CDR3 is CASLRLAGNGEQFF. The CDR3 DNA is TGTGCCAGCCTTAGACTAGCGGGAAATGGTGAGCAGTTCTTC.

Concerning this clone: A far larger clone is a single base away, which makes a read error likely. Other DNA sequences of this sample code for an identical CDR3. The chain links TRBV21-1 to TRBJ2-7; the D call of TRBD1 is as the table states it, not checked on the DNA. TRBV21-1 is assigned pseudogene status. The CDR3 contains 14 residues. Written as DNA, the CDR3 is TGTGCCAGCAGCCAGGACAGGGGCGCCTACGAGCAGTACTTC. Translating it yields CASSQDRGAYEQYF.

The chain joins TRBV19 to TRBJ1-5; 9 bases fit TRBD1. Germline CDR1 LNHDA, CDR2 SQIVND (reference sequence). This CDR3 spans 16 amino acids. V dropped 3 bases and J dropped 0; count of bases not matched to a gene: 3. In DNA, the CDR3 is TGTGCCAGTAGTATGGGACAGGGCATTAGCAATCAGCCCCAGCATTTT. Amino acids: CASSMGQGISNQPQHF.

This clone was counted only a few times. The V gene is TRBV19, the J gene TRBJ1-1; D not resolved. The CDR3 spans 16 residues. Between the trimmed V and J ends, which lost 3 bases and 0 bases, there was a span of 14 bases. Looked up from germline, CDR1 is LNHDA and CDR2 is SQIVND (reference sequence). CDR3: CASSMEHLTMNTEAFF. For the CDR3, the DNA is TGTGCCAGTAGTATGGAACATCTGACTATGAACACTGAAGCTTTCTTT.

The chain is built from TRBV9 and TRBJ2-3, with TRBD1 matching over 10 bases. The CDR3 extends over 16 amino acids. Germline trimming cut 1 base from V and 1 base from J; bases unmatched to any gene: 3. Looked up from germline, CDR1 is SGDLS and CDR2 is YYNGEE. The chain's CDR3 is CASSVSDRGRTDTQYF. The CDR3 nucleotides read TGTGCCAGCAGCGTATCTGACAGGGGGCGCACAGATACGCAGTATTTT.

V is TRBV7-9 and J is TRBJ2-2; TRBD1 aligns across 8 bases. CDR3 size: 14 residues. Germline V lookup: CDR1 SEHNR, CDR2 FQNEAQ (reference sequence). V dropped 3 bases and J dropped 5; count of bases not matched to a gene: 2. CDR3 in amino acids: CASSFYRGTGELFF. The CDR3 DNA reads TGTGCCAGCAGCTTCTACAGGGGGACCGGGGAGCTGTTTTTT.

V is TRBV4-3 and J is TRBJ2-1, with 14 bases fitting TRBD2. V lost 4 bases to trimming and J lost 2 bases; unmatched junction nucleotides: 13. The length of the CDR3 is 20 residues. Per the germline V gene, CDR1 is LGHNA and CDR2 is YSLEER. Here the CDR3 reads CASSPSPGTSGRRAYNEQFF. In DNA form, the CDR3 reads TGCGCCAGCAGCCCCAGTCCCGGGACTAGCGGGAGAAGGGCCTACAATGAGCAGTTCTTC.

This clone was counted only a few times. The rearrangement joins TRBV27 to TRBJ2-7; no clear D gene. The CDR3 runs to 13 residues. CDR1 and CDR2 from the germline V gene are MNHEY and SMNVEV (reference sequence). Between the trimmed V and J ends, which lost 3 bases and 2 bases, there was a span of 8 bases. This CDR3 is CASSLGRAYEQYF. Here the CDR3 DNA reads TGTGCCAGCAGTTTGGGCAGAGCCTACGAGCAGTACTTC.

This clone has only a few counts. V is TRBV7-9 and J is TRBJ1-4, with 10 nucleotides matching TRBD1. V was pared by 1 base and J by 8 bases, with 4 bases of the junction left unmatched. CDR3 size: 15 residues. CDR1 and CDR2 from the germline V gene are SEHNR and FQNEAQ (reference sequence). The CDR3: CASSLGETGGEKLFF. CDR3 nucleotide sequence: TGTGCCAGCAGCTTAGGAGAGACAGGGGGCGAAAAACTGTTTTTT.

This chain joins TRBV28 and TRBJ2-7; the D gene is possibly TRBD1 (5 bases). The germline V gene encodes CDR1 MDHEN and CDR2 SYDVKM. V gave up 5 bases and J gave up 5 bases, with 16 bases separating them. The CDR3 runs to 14 residues. The CDR3 is CASSLPGLNDEQYF. DNA for the CDR3: TGTGCCAGCAGTCTGCCAGGGCTTAACGACGAGCAGTACTTC. Supplemented by reference TRBV28 and TRBJ2-7, the full variable domain reads DVKVTQSSRYLVKRTGEKVFLECVQDMDHENMFWYRQDPGLGLRLIYFSYDVKMKEKGDIPEGYSVSREKKERFSLILESASTNQTSMYLCASSLPGLNDEQYFGPGTRLTVT.

V is TRBV19 and J is TRBJ2-3, with D unclear. With 4 bases removed from V and 4 bases from J, the gap between germline ends came to 9 bases. The germline gives CDR1 LNHDA, CDR2 SQIVND (reference sequence). The CDR3 is 13 residues long. In nucleotides, the CDR3 is TGTGCCAGTAGTACCCTGAGATCAGATACGCAGTATTTT. Translating it yields CASSTLRSDTQYF.

This rearrangement joins TRBV5-5 to TRBJ1-1; no firm D call. CDR3 length: 13 amino acids. Germline lookup yields CDR1 SGHKS and CDR2 YYEKEE (reference sequence). The germline V and J ends were trimmed by 0 bases and 11 bases, with 14 bases remaining between them. The CDR3 bases are TGTGCCAGCAGCTTGGTTCCCCACCGGTATGCTTTCTTT. Translation: CASSLVPHRYAFF.

The chain combines TRBV27 with TRBJ2-1; the match to TRBD2 covers 9 bases. V trimming: 4 bases; J trimming: 9 bases; junction bases outside the gene matches: 16. CDR3 length: 17 amino acids. From germline, CDR1 is MNHEY and CDR2 SMNVEV (reference sequence). The CDR3 DNA follows: TGTGCCAGCAGTTCCCGGGGTAGCGGGAGTCCCTCGGGTGAGCAGTTCTTC. It yields the protein CASSSRGSGSPSGEQFF.

This sequence joins TRBV7-3 and TRBJ2-5, with D maybe TRBD2 (6 bases). Trimming shortened V by 5 bases and J by 5 bases, and 12 bases separated the two germline ends. CDR1 is SGHTA and CDR2 is FQGTGA in the germline V gene. The CDR3 has 13 amino acids. Here the CDR3 DNA reads TGTGCCAGCAGCCCGGGAGTCGGGGAGACCCAGTACTTC. It yields the protein CASSPGVGETQYF.

The CDR3 loop reads CAWKGYSSGNTIYF. As DNA, the CDR3 is TGTGCCTGGAAGGGGTACAGCTCTGGAAACACCATATATTTT. The chain uses TRBV30 and TRBJ1-3; the D gene is possibly TRBD1 (5 bases). CDR1 and CDR2 (germline): GTSNPN, SVGIG (reference sequence). V was trimmed by 4 bases and J by 0 bases, leaving 10 bases between them. The CDR3 has 14 residues.

The rearrangement links TRBV9 to TRBJ2-5; 8 bases are shared with TRBD1. With 0 bases clipped from V and 4 bases from J, the junction kept 8 bases outside the gene matches. Germline assignment: CDR1 SGDLS and CDR2 YYNGEE. There are 16 residues in the CDR3. The CDR3 nucleotides are TGTGCCAGCAGCGTAGCGGGCAGGGGGCGCGGAGAGACCCAGTACTTC. This translates into CASSVAGRGRGETQYF.

This clone has a single count. This chain links TRBV27 with TRBJ2-1; D is unresolved. This CDR3 is built from 15 residues. Trimming cost V 5 bases and J 6 bases, with 17 bases left between them. The germline V gene has CDR1 MNHEY and CDR2 SMNVEV (reference sequence). The CDR3 is CASSTLGIKINEQFF. The DNA for the CDR3 is TGTGCCAGCAGTACCCTAGGGATCAAGATCAATGAGCAGTTCTTC.

The rearrangement uses TRBV18 and TRBJ2-3; D is perhaps TRBD1 (6 bases). The V end was cut by 7 bases, the J end by 2 bases, with 16 bases between. The CDR3 contains 15 residues. Germline V gives CDR1 KGHSH, CDR2 LQKENI. The CDR3: CASFYQGQATDTQYF. Written as DNA, the CDR3 is TGTGCCAGCTTCTACCAGGGACAAGCCACAGATACGCAGTATTTT. Full variable domain (rest looked up from reference TRBV18 and TRBJ2-3): NAGVMQNPRHLVRRRGQEARLRCSPMKGHSHVYWYRQLPEEGLKFMVYLQKENIIDESGMPKERFSAEFPKEGPSILRIQQVVRGDSAAYFCASFYQGQATDTQYFGPGTRLTVL.

J is TRBJ2-2 and V is TRBV19; 8 bases align to TRBD1. Germline V gene sequence: CDR1 LNHDA, CDR2 SQIVND (reference sequence). The ends lost 3 bases at V and 1 base at J; junction bases unmatched: 1. The CDR3 is 15 amino acids. The CDR3 coding sequence is TGTGCCAGTAGTATCGGGACAGGGAACACCGGGGAGCTGTTTTTT. Protein sequence: CASSIGTGNTGELFF.

The rearrangement joins TRBV11-2 to TRBJ1-3; D may be TRBD1 (6 bases). Looked up from germline, CDR1 is SGHAT and CDR2 is FQNNGV. With 3 bases removed from V and 2 bases from J, the gap between germline ends came to 14 bases. The CDR3 loop spans 16 amino acids. The CDR3 DNA reads TGTGCCAGCAGCTTCCATGCGACAGGCGCTGGAAACACCATATATTTT. Translating it yields CASSFHATGAGNTIYF.

The genes are TRBV9 and TRBJ1-5; weak D call: TRBD1 (5 bases). V lost 0 bases and J lost 1, with 8 bases in between. The CDR3 is 15 residues long. Germline CDR1 is SGDLS and CDR2 is YYNGEE. For the CDR3, the DNA is TGTGCCAGCAGCGTAGGAGGGGCCAGCAATCAGCCCCAGCATTTT. Translated: CASSVGGASNQPQHF.

This rearrangement joins TRBV19 to TRBJ2-7, with D maybe TRBD2 (6 bases). CDR1 is LNHDA, CDR2 SQIVND, per germline (reference sequence). V was cut by 1 base and J by 1 base, with 11 bases left in between. CDR3 length: 15 amino acids. The CDR3: CASSIVRAGSYEQYF. CDR3 bases: TGTGCCAGTAGTATAGTGAGGGCGGGATCCTACGAGCAGTACTTC.

This chain connects TRBV6-6 to TRBJ2-1, with D possibly being TRBD1 (6 bases). There are 12 residues in the CDR3. Looked up from germline, CDR1 is MNHNY and CDR2 is SVGAGI (reference sequence). V lost 6 bases and J lost 9, with 12 bases in between. The CDR3 protein is CASSPQGTEQFF. CDR3 nucleotide sequence: TGTGCCAGCAGCCCACAGGGTACTGAGCAGTTCTTC.

The chain combines TRBV9 with TRBJ1-1; TRBD1 is a possible D gene (5 bases). Germline CDR1 SGDLS, CDR2 YYNGEE. The CDR3 extends over 15 amino acids. Trimming took 1 base from V and 5 from J, leaving 15 bases between them. DNA for the CDR3: TGTGCCAGCAGCGTATTCCCGGAACGGGGGACTGAAGCTTTCTTT. Translating gives CASSVFPERGTEAFF.